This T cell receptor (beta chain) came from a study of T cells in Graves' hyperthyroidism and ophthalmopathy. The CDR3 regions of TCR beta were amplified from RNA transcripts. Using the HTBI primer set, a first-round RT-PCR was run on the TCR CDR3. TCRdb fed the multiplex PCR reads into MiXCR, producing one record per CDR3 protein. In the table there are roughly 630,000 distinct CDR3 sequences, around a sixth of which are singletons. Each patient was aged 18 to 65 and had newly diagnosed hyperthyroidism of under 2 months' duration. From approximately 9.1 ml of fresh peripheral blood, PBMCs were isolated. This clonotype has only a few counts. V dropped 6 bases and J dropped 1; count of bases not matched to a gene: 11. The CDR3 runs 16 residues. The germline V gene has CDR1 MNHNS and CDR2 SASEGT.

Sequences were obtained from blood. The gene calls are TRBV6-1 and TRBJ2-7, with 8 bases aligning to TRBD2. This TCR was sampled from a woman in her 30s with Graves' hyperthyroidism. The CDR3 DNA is TGTGCCAGCAGGCCAAGAGGACTAGCCGGTTCCTACGAGCAGTACTTC. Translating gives CASRPRGLAGSYEQYF.